A single sample is the source of the 27 T cell receptor beta chains below, sequenced in a study of blood T cells in healthy people across ages. Using a J-beta primer mix together with a sample-barcoded 5' primer, a second PCR was run for about 7 to 12 cycles. Using its own MiXCR run on the 5' RACE reads, TCRdb lists one record per CDR3 protein. The repertoire holds around 1.1 million distinct CDR3 sequences, with less than 45% as singletons. Input material: blood. These receptors were collected from a young man in good health.

This clonotype was observed a few times. The V call is TRBV6-2 or TRBV6-3, the J call TRBJ2-7; D unresolved. This CDR3 region has 13 residues. The germline gives CDR1 MNHEY, CDR2 SVGEGT. V lost 2 bases and J lost 3, with 8 bases in between. CDR3 residues: CASSYVRYYEQYF. As DNA, the CDR3 is TGTGCCAGCAGTTACGTTCGGTACTACGAGCAGTACTTC.

The J gene is TRBJ2-1, the V gene TRBV7-8; no definite D call. The CDR3 length is 13 residues. CDR1 and CDR2 from the germline V gene are SGHVS and FQNEAQ. Trimming cost V 5 bases and J 4 bases, with 9 bases left between them. The DNA of the CDR3 is TGTGCCAGCAGCGTCGACCATTACAATGAGCAGTTCTTC. Its translation: CASSVDHYNEQFF.

This chain uses TRBV3-1 with TRBJ1-5; D unresolved. V was clipped by 4 bases and J by 0 bases, with 10 bases between them. CDR3 length: 15 residues. Germline lookup yields CDR1 LGHDT and CDR2 YNNKEL (reference sequence). The DNA of the CDR3 is TGTGCCAGCAGCCGAAGGTACGGTAGCAATCAGCCCCAGCATTTT. Protein: CASSRRYGSNQPQHF.

The chain recombines TRBV29-1 with TRBJ2-6; 7 bases match TRBD1. Looked up from germline, CDR1 is SQVTM and CDR2 is ANQGSEA. The CDR3 runs to 16 residues. V shed 5 bases and J 0 bases; nucleotides not matched to a gene: 7. The CDR3 nucleotides are TGCAGCGTTAGGGACAGAAAAAGCTCTGGGGCCAACGTCCTGACTTTC. Its protein is CSVRDRKSSGANVLTF.

The rearrangement links TRBV6-5 to TRBJ1-5, with 8 bases identical to TRBD1. The CDR3 has 13 residues. Trimming at V came to 6 bases and at J to 6 bases, leaving 4 bases not matched to a gene. Germline V gene lookup returns CDR1 MNHEY and CDR2 SVGAGI. The CDR3 DNA is TGTGCCAGCAGCGTGACAGGGGCTCAGCCCCAGCATTTT. It translates to CASSVTGAQPQHF.

The chain uses TRBV6-1 and TRBJ1-4; D is unclear. V lost 6 bases and J 7 bases, leaving 21 bases between the germline ends. CDR3 length: 16 residues. The germline gives CDR1 MNHNS, CDR2 SASEGT. CDR3 protein: CASRNGATFSSEKLFF. The CDR3 coding sequence is TGTGCCAGCAGAAACGGAGCTACCTTCTCGAGTGAAAAACTGTTTTTT.

This clonotype was observed a handful of times. The chain carries TRBV20-1 and TRBJ1-2; a weak D match, TRBD1 (5 bases). V dropped 0 bases and J dropped 5 bases, with 13 bases sitting between them. Germline lookup yields CDR1 DFQATT and CDR2 SNEGSKA (reference sequence). The CDR3 runs 14 residues. The CDR3 DNA follows: TGCAGTGCTAGAGATCTTCGGGGGACTTATGGCTACACCTTC. Protein sequence: CSARDLRGTYGYTF.

The CDR3 loop is CASELAGAADTQYF. CDR3 in DNA: TGTGCCAGCGAACTAGCGGGGGCGGCAGATACGCAGTATTTT. V gene TRBV6-6 combines with J gene TRBJ2-3; the match to TRBD2 covers 11 bases. The germline V gene has CDR1 MNHNY and CDR2 SVGAGI (reference sequence). The CDR3 extends over 14 amino acids. With 8 bases clipped from V and 4 bases from J, the junction kept 5 bases outside the gene matches.

There are many counts of this clonotype. The rearrangement joins TRBV6-5 to TRBJ1-2, with D possibly matching TRBD1 (5 bases). The CDR3 totals 13 residues. Germline lookup yields CDR1 MNHEY and CDR2 SVGAGI. V lost 2 bases to trimming and J lost 3 bases, with 7 bases between them. In DNA form, the CDR3 reads TGTGCCAGCAGTTACACAGGAGACTATGGCTACACCTTC. Its protein product is CASSYTGDYGYTF.

This clonotype was recorded a few times. The V gene is TRBV11-1, the J gene TRBJ1-2; D ambiguous. CDR3 size: 14 residues. Germline CDR1 SGHAT, CDR2 FQDESV (reference sequence). V lost 5 bases to trimming and J lost 6 bases, with 16 bases between them. The CDR3 reads CASSRLGGGDGYTF. The CDR3 DNA sequence: TGTGCCAGCAGCCGCCTAGGCGGCGGTGATGGCTACACCTTC. Based on the CDR3 plus reference TRBV11-1 and TRBJ1-2, the full variable domain is EAEVAQSPRYKITEKSQAVAFWCDPISGHATLYWYRQILGQGPELLVQFQDESVVDDSQLPKDRFSAERLKGVDSTLKIQPAELGDSAMYLCASSRLGGGDGYTFGSGTRLTVV.

In the case of this clonotype: One end of the junction is discordant with germline, which a read error may explain. The chain has TRBV4-1 and TRBJ2-3; 9 nucleotides match TRBD2. The CDR3 runs to 15 residues. Germline CDR1 reads MGHRA; CDR2 reads YSYEKL. CDR3 loop: CTSSQAGGHADTQYF. The CDR3 DNA reads TGCACCAGCAGCCAAGCGGGGGGCCACGCAGATACGCAGTATTTT.

This clonotype appeared a single time. This chain links TRBV29-1 with TRBJ2-1; no clear D gene. Looked up from germline, CDR1 is SQVTM and CDR2 is ANQGSEA. V was clipped by 7 bases and J by 13 bases, with 17 bases between them. The length of the CDR3 is 11 residues. The DNA of the CDR3 is TGCAGCGCCCAGCCCCAAGAGACCCAGTTCTTC. It encodes CSAQPQETQFF.

The sample holds a few counts of this clonotype. The chain employs TRBV6-2 or TRBV6-3 and TRBJ1-5; tentatively, D is TRBD1 (6 bases). In germline, CDR1 is MNHEY, CDR2 SVGEGT. This CDR3 is built from 15 residues. V was cut by 7 bases and J by 9 bases, with 22 bases left in between. CDR3 DNA sequence: TGTGCCAGCACCCGCGGGACAAGGGACCCTCGGCCCCAGCATTTT. Amino acids: CASTRGTRDPRPQHF.

The chain employs TRBV4-1 and TRBJ2-2, with 7 bases fitting TRBD1. The V segment lost 1 base and the J segment 4 bases; nucleotides outside the gene matches: 3. Germline-derived CDR1 and CDR2 are MGHRA and YSYEKL. There are 15 residues in the CDR3. CDR3 sequence reads: CASSQAWTGTGELFF. The CDR3 nucleotides read TGCGCCAGCAGCCAAGCTTGGACAGGCACCGGGGAGCTGTTTTTT.

The chain recombines TRBV20-1 with TRBJ2-3; 12 nucleotides align to TRBD2. This CDR3 comprises 16 residues. V lost 4 bases to trimming and J lost 6 bases; unmatched junction nucleotides: 11. Germline assignment: CDR1 DFQATT and CDR2 SNEGSKA (reference sequence). Here the CDR3 DNA reads TGCAGTGCTAAACCCGGACTAGCGGGATCCGGGGATACGCAGTATTTT. It translates to CSAKPGLAGSGDTQYF.

This chain uses TRBV5-1 with TRBJ2-1, with no clear D. The germline gives CDR1 SGHRS, CDR2 YFSETQ. This CDR3 spans 13 amino acids. Trimming took 0 bases from V and 6 from J, leaving 7 bases between them. The CDR3 nucleotides are TGCGCCAGCAGCTTGGAACCAAGCAATGAGCAGTTCTTC. Translated, it gives CASSLEPSNEQFF.

This rearrangement joins TRBV5-1 to TRBJ2-2; 7 nucleotides align to TRBD2. The CDR3 totals 16 residues. The germline gives CDR1 SGHRS, CDR2 YFSETQ. Trimming cost V 2 bases and J 7 bases; bases outside gene matches: 11. CDR3 region: CASSFSSGTPFGELFF. The CDR3 region has the DNA TGCGCCAGCAGCTTCTCTAGCGGCACGCCCTTCGGGGAGCTGTTTTTT.

The chain links TRBV20-1 to TRBJ1-2, with TRBD1 matching over 8 bases. CDR1 and CDR2 from the germline V gene are DFQATT and SNEGSKA (reference sequence). The V gene end was trimmed by 5 bases and the J gene end by 5 bases; junction bases not matched to a gene: 10. The CDR3 is 14 residues long. CDR3 coding DNA: TGCAGTGCTCGAAGGGACAGGATCCTATATGGCTACACCTTC. Amino acids: CSARRDRILYGYTF.

This clonotype was counted a few times. The chain recombines TRBV27 with TRBJ1-1; 7 bases map to TRBD1. The junction had 7 bases not matched to a gene; V was cut back by 8 bases and J by 10 bases. The CDR3 consists of 11 residues. Germline loops: CDR1 MNHEY, CDR2 SMNVEV (reference sequence). CDR3 in amino acids: CASSGGAVAFF. DNA of the CDR3: TGTGCCAGCTCAGGGGGGGCGGTAGCTTTCTTT.

The chain couples TRBV4-1 to TRBJ2-4; 7 bases line up with TRBD1. Germline CDR1 and CDR2: MGHRA and YSYEKL. This CDR3 region has 15 residues. The trim removed 1 base at V and 5 bases at J, leaving 5 bases unmatched. The CDR3 sequence is CASSQVAGQENIQYF. As DNA, the CDR3 is TGCGCCAGCAGCCAAGTTGCAGGACAGGAAAACATTCAGTACTTC.

The chain uses TRBV6-2 or TRBV6-3 and TRBJ2-1, with D unclear. The germline V and J ends were trimmed by 0 bases and 3 bases, with 9 bases remaining between them. CDR1 MNHEY and CDR2 SVGEGT come from the germline V gene. The CDR3 sequence is 15 residues long. CDR3 sequence: CASSYSSVLYNEQFF. The DNA of the CDR3 is TGTGCCAGCAGTTACTCCTCAGTTCTCTACAATGAGCAGTTCTTC.

The gene calls are TRBV20-1 and TRBJ1-4, with D unclear. The CDR3 runs to 15 residues. The germline V gene has CDR1 DFQATT and CDR2 SNEGSKA (reference sequence). The ends were cut back, 4 bases at V and 5 bases at J, with 17 bases in the middle. This CDR3 reads CSAIDLDGKNEKLFF. In DNA form, the CDR3 reads TGCAGTGCTATCGACTTGGACGGAAAGAATGAAAAACTGTTTTTT.

This clonotype was seen a handful of times. V gene TRBV6-5 combines with J gene TRBJ1-1, with D uncertain. The CDR3 totals 14 residues. V dropped 0 bases and J dropped 8 bases, with 13 bases sitting between them. CDR1 is MNHEY and CDR2 is SVGAGI in the germline V gene. The CDR3 nucleotides are TGTGCCAGCAGTTACTCGACTACGGCTGAGGAAGCTTTCTTT. Its translation is CASSYSTTAEEAFF.

The table lists this clonotype with a few counts. J is TRBJ2-4 and V is TRBV2; 9 bases align to TRBD2. V gave up 6 bases and J gave up 0 bases; unmatched junction bases: 12. CDR3 length equals 18 residues. CDR1 and CDR2 (germline): SNHLY, FYNNEI. CDR3 residues: CASSPGTSLFLAKNIQYF. CDR3 nucleotide sequence: TGTGCCAGCAGCCCCGGGACTAGCCTTTTTCTAGCCAAAAACATTCAGTACTTC.

This clonotype came up a few times. The chain couples TRBV12-3 or TRBV12-4 to TRBJ1-1, with 10 bases that match TRBD1. This CDR3 region has 13 residues. With V trimmed by 5 bases and J by 7 bases, 4 bases remained unmatched. DNA of the CDR3: TGTGCCAGCAGTCTCGGGACAGGGGTTGAAGCTTTCTTT. Translation: CASSLGTGVEAFF.

This clonotype was detected only a few times. The chain carries TRBV6-1 and TRBJ1-2; TRBD1 matches 8 bases. The V and J ends lost 5 bases and 3 bases, in that order; junction bases with no gene match: 8. The CDR3 contains 15 residues. The V gene's germline CDR1 is MNHNS and CDR2 SASEGT. In nucleotides, the CDR3 is TGTGCCAGCAGTCCCCAGGGGGCTAGCTACTATGGCTACACCTTC. It codes for CASSPQGASYYGYTF.

The rearrangement links TRBV10-2 to TRBJ1-1; no clear D. V was trimmed by 6 bases and J by 0 bases, leaving 14 bases between them. The CDR3 runs to 15 residues. The germline CDR1 and CDR2 sequences are WSHSY and SAAADI. CDR3 sequence: CASSLPGVLNTEAFF. The CDR3 DNA reads TGCGCCAGCAGCCTCCCCGGGGTACTGAACACTGAAGCTTTCTTT.